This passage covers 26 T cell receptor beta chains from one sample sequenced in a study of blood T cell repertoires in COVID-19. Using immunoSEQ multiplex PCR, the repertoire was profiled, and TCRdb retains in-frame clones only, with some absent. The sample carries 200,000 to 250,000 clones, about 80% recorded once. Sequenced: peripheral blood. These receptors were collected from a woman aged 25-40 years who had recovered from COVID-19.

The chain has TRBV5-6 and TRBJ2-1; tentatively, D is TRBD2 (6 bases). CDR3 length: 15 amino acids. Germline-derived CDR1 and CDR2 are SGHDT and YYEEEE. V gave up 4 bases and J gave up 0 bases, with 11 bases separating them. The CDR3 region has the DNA TGTGCCAGCAGCCCTAGCGTAAGCTCCTACAATGAGCAGTTCTTC. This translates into CASSPSVSSYNEQFF.

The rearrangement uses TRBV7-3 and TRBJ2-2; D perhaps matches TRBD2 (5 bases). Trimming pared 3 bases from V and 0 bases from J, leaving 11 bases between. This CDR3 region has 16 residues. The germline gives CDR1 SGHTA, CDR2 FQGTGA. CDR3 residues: CASSFWGAPNTGELFF. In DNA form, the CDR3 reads TGTGCCAGCAGCTTCTGGGGAGCCCCGAACACCGGGGAGCTGTTTTTT.

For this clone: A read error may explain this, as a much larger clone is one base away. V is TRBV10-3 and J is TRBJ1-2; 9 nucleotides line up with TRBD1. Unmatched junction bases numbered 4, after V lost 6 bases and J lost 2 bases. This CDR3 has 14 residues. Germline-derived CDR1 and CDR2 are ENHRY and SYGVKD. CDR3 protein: CAISAGTGNYGYTF. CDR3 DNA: TGTGCCATCAGCGCCGGGACAGGGAACTATGGCTACACCTTC.

In nucleotides, the CDR3 is TGTGCCAGCAGTCTCGGGGGTGGGACTGAAGCTTTCTTT. Translated, it gives CASSLGGGTEAFF. This rearrangement joins TRBV6-4 to TRBJ1-1, with D possibly being TRBD1 (5 bases). The CDR3 is 13 residues long. Germline V CDR1 and CDR2: MRHNA, SNTAGT. V lost 5 bases and J 5 bases, leaving 12 bases between the germline ends.

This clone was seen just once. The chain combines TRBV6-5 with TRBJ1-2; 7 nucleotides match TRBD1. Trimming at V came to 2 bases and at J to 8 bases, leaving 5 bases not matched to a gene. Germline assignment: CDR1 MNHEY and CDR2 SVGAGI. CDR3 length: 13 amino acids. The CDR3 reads CASSYRQGQGYTF. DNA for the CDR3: TGTGCCAGCAGTTACCGACAGGGTCAAGGCTACACCTTC.

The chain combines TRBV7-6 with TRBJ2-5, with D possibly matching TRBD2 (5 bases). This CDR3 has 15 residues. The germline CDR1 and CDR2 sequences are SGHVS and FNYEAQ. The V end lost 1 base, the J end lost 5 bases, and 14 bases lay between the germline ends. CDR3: CASSLGRQRGETQYF. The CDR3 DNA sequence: TGTGCCAGCAGCTTAGGTCGGCAAAGAGGGGAGACCCAGTACTTC.

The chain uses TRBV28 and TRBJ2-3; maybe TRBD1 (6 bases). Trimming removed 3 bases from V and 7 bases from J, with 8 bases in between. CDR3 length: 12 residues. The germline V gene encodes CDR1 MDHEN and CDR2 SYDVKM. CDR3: CASSFRGNTQYF. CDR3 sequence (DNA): TGTGCCAGCAGTTTCAGGGGCAATACGCAGTATTTT.

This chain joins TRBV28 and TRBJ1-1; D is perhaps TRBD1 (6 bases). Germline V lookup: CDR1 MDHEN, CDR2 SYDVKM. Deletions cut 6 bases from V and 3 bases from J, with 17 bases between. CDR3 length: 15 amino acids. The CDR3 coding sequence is TGTGCCAGCAGCCGACAGGACCCCATGGACACTGAAGCTTTCTTT. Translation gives CASSRQDPMDTEAFF.

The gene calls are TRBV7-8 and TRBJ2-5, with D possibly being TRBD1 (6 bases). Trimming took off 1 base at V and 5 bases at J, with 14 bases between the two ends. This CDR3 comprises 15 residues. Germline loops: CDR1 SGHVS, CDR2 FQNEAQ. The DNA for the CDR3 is TGTGCCAGCAGCTTAGTAGGTGGGGGCAGTGAGACCCAGTACTTC. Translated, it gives CASSLVGGGSETQYF. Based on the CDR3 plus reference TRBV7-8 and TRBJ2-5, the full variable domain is GAGVSQSPRYKVAKRGQDVALRCDPISGHVSLFWYQQALGQGPEFLTYFQNEAQLDKSGLPSDRFFAERPEGSVSTLKIQRTQQEDSAVYLCASSLVGGGSETQYFGPGTRLLVL.

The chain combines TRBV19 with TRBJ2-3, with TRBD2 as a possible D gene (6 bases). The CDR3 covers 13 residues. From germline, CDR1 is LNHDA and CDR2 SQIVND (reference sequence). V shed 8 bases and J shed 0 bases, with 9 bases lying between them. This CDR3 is CASEGTSTDTQYF. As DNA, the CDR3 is TGTGCCAGTGAGGGGACTAGCACAGATACGCAGTATTTT.

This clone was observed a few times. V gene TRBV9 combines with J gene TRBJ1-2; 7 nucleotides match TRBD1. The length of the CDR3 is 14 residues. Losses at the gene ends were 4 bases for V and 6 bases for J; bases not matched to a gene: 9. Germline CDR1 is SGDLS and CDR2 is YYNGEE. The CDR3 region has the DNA TGTGCCAGCAGCCCGGCGGAGGGGGCTGATGGCTACACCTTC. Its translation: CASSPAEGADGYTF.

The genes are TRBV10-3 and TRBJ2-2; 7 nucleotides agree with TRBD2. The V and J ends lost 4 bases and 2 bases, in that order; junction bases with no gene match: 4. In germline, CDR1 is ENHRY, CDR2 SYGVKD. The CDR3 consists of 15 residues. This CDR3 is CAISAGTINTGELFF. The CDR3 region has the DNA TGTGCCATCAGTGCCGGGACTATTAACACCGGGGAGCTGTTTTTT.

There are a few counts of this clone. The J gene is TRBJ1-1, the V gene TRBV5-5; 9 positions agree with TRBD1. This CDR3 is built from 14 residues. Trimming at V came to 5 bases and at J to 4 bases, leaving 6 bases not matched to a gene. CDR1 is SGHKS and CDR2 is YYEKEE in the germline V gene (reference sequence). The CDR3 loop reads CASRSGTGTTEAFF. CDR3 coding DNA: TGTGCCAGCAGGTCCGGGACAGGGACCACTGAAGCTTTCTTT.

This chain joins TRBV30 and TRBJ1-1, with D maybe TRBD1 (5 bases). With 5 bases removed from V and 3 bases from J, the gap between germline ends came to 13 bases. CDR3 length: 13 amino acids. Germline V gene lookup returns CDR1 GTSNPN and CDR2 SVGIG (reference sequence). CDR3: CAWVAGLYTEAFF. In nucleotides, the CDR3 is TGTGCCTGGGTTGCGGGGCTTTACACTGAAGCTTTCTTT.

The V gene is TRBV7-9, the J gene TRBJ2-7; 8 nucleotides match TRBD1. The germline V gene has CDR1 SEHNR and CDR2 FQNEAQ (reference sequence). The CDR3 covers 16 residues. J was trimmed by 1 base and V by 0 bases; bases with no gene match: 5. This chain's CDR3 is CASSLAGRGRSYEQYF. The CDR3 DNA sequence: TGTGCCAGCAGCTTAGCGGGCAGGGGGCGGTCCTACGAGCAGTACTTC.

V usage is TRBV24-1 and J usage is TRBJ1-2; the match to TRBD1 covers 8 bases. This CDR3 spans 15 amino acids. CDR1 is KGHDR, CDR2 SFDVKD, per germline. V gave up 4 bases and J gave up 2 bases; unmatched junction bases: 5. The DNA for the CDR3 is TGTGCCACCAGTGAGATGGACAGGGACAACTATGGCTACACCTTC. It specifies CATSEMDRDNYGYTF.

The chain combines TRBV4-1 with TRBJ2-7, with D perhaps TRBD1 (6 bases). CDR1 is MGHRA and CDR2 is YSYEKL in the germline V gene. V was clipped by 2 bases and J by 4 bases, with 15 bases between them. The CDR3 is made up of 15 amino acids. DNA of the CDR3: TGCGCCAGCAGCCAAACATCAGGACAGATTTACGAGCAGTACTTC. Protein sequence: CASSQTSGQIYEQYF.

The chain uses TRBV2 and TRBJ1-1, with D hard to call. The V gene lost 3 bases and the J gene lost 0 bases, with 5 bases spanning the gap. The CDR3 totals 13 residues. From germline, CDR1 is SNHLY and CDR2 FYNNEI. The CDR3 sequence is CASSDSLNTEAFF. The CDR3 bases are TGTGCCAGCAGTGATAGTTTGAACACTGAAGCTTTCTTT. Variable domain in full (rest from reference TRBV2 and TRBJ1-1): EPEVTQTPSHQVTQMGQEVILRCVPISNHLYFYWYRQILGQKVEFLVSFYNNEISEKSEIFDDQFSVERPDGSNFTLKIRSTKLEDSAMYFCASSDSLNTEAFFGQGTRLTVV.

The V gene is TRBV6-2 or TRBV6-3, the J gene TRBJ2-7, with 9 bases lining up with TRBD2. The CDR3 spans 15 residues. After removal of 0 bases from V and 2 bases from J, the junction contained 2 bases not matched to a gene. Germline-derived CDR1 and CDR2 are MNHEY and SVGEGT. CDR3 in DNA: TGTGCCAGCAGTTACTCGACTAGCGGAACCTACGAGCAGTACTTC. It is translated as CASSYSTSGTYEQYF.

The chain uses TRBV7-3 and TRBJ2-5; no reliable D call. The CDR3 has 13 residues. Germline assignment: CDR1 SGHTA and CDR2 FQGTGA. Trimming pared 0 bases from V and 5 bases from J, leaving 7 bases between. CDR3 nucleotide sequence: TGTGCCAGCAGCTTAACCAGAGGCGAGACCCAGTACTTC. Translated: CASSLTRGETQYF.

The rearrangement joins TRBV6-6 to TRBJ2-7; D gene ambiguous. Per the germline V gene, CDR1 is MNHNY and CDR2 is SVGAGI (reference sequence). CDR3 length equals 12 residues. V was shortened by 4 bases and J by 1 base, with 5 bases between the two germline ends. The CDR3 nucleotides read TGTGCCAGCAGTTCTCAGTCCTACGAGCAGTACTTC. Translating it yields CASSSQSYEQYF.

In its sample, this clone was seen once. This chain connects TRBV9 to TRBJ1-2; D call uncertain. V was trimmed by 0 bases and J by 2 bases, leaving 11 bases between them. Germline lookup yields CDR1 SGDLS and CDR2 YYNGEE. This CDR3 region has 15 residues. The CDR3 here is CASSVDPGGNYGYTF. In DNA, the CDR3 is TGTGCCAGCAGCGTAGACCCGGGAGGGAACTATGGCTACACCTTC.

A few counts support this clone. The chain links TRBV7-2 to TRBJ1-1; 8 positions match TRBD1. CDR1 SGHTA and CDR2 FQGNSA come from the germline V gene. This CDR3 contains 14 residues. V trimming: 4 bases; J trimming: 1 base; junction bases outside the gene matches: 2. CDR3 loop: CASSWTGTNTEAFF. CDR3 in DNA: TGTGCCAGCAGCTGGACAGGGACGAACACTGAAGCTTTCTTT. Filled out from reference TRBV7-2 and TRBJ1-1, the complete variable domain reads GAGVSQSPSNKVTEKGKDVELRCDPISGHTALYWYRQSLGQGLEFLIYFQGNSAPDKSGLPSDRFSAERTGGSVSTLTIQRTQQEDSAVYLCASSWTGTNTEAFFGQGTRLTVV.

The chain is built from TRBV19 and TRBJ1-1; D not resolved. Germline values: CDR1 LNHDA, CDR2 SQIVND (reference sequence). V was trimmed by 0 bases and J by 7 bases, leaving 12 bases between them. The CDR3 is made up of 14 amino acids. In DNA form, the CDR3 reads TGTGCCAGTAGTATAGATCGAACAACGGGTGAAGCTTTCTTT. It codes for CASSIDRTTGEAFF. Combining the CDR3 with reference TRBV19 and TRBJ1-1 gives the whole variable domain DGGITQSPKYLFRKEGQNVTLSCEQNLNHDAMYWYRQDPGQGLRLIYYSQIVNDFQKGDIAEGYSVSREKKESFPLTVTSAQKNPTAFYLCASSIDRTTGEAFFGQGTRLTVV.

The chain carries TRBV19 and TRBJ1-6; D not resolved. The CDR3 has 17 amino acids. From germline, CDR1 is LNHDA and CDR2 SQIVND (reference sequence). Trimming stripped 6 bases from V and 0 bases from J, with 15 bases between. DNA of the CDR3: TGTGCCAGTAGCACCCCGTCGGGGAGCTCCTATAATTCACCCCTCCACTTT. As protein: CASSTPSGSSYNSPLHF.

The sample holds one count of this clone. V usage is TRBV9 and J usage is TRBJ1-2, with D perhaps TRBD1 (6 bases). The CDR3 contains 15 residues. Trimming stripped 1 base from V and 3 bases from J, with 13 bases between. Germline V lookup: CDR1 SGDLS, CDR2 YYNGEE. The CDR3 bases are TGTGCCAGCAGCGTATCGGGGGCGGGAGACTATGGCTACACCTTC. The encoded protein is CASSVSGAGDYGYTF.